Included here is one T cell receptor beta chain sequence, with context. The sample is drawn from a study of blood T cell repertoires in COVID-19. The overall study: T cells, B-cell-depleted T cells, or PBMCs supplied cDNA or gDNA.

Germline lookup yields CDR1 MDHEN and CDR2 SYDVKM. With 1 base clipped from V and 6 bases from J, the junction kept 5 bases outside the gene matches. This CDR3 has 16 amino acids. Someone with COVID-19 had been met by exposed participants within 2 weeks before study entry. The table came from immunoSEQ multiplex PCR; TCRdb's copy has only in-frame clones and leaves some out. The repertoire has 350,000 to 500,000 clones, 88% of them found once; the top ten carry less than 1.5%. The sequenced sample consisted of PBMCs or T cells enriched from blood (not recorded which). The TCR sequence derives from a woman aged 18-30 years who had been exposed to COVID-19. J is TRBJ2-1 and V is TRBV28; 11 positions agree with TRBD2. CDR3 amino acids: CASSLSELAGANEQFF. In DNA, the CDR3 is TGTGCCAGCAGTTTATCCGAACTAGCGGGAGCCAATGAGCAGTTCTTC.